The present entry profiles one T cell receptor (beta chain) with its context. These data are taken from a study of T cell responses to AZD1222 COVID-19 vaccine. The CDR3 covers 10 residues. CDR1 DFQATT and CDR2 SNEGSKA come from the germline V gene (reference sequence). Between the trimmed V and J ends, which lost 0 bases and 4 bases, there was a span of 0 bases. The data were produced by immunoSEQ multiplex PCR, yet TCRdb's version contains in-frame clones alone and is incomplete. Among about 130,000 clones listed, approximately 89% were seen once. The sequence was collected from an adult who received the AZD1222 COVID-19 vaccine. The V gene is TRBV20-1, the J gene TRBJ1-2; D is unresolved. This material consisted of peripheral blood, taken 28 days after the second AZD1222 dose. CDR3 bases: TGCAGTGCTAGAGACTATGGCTACACCTTC. The encoded protein is CSARDYGYTF.